The entry that follows covers one T cell receptor beta chain sequence. The data belong to a study of blood T cell repertoires in COVID-19. Looking at the study overall: T cells, B-cell-depleted T cells, or PBMCs provided the cDNA or gDNA that served as material.

During active infection, Seattle patients enrolled and were then monitored through disease. The CDR3 length is 16 residues. From germline, CDR1 is MNHNY and CDR2 SVGAGI (reference sequence). J gave up 1 base and V 3 bases, and 1 base lay outside the gene matches. Generated by immunoSEQ multiplex PCR, the TCRdb table keeps only in-frame clones and is missing some. This sample has about 300,000 clones, with just under 90% found just once. The source material was peripheral blood. The chain joins TRBV6-6 to TRBJ2-3; TRBD2 matches at 13 bases. The clonotype was recovered from a woman aged 25 to 39 with COVID-19, enrolled during active disease. CDR3 sequence (DNA): TGTGCCAGCAGTTATGGGACTAGCGGGGGCACAGATACGCAGTATTTT. Translating gives CASSYGTSGGTDTQYF.